One sample yielded the 26 T cell receptor beta chains listed below, sequenced in a study of radiotherapy plus CTLA-4 blockade in lung cancer. This table comes from immunoSEQ multiplex PCR, and its TCRdb copy is limited to in-frame clones, with some not included. The sample consists of about 72,000 clones, around 80% of them appearing once. The sequences come from peripheral blood, collected from a patient treated with radiotherapy plus ipilimumab. The receptors come from a human donor with non-small cell lung cancer who had a complete response to radiotherapy plus ipilimumab.

The chain carries TRBV6-1 and TRBJ1-5; TRBD1 is a possible D gene (5 bases). Germline V gene lookup returns CDR1 MNHNS and CDR2 SASEGT. The CDR3 runs 17 residues. V lost 3 bases and J 3 bases, leaving 18 bases between the germline ends. CDR3 sequence (DNA): TGTGCCAGCAGTGAGGGCCCGGGGCTGATATACAATCAGCCCCAGCATTTT. This translates into CASSEGPGLIYNQPQHF.

The chain recombines TRBV11-2 with TRBJ2-3; tentative D call: TRBD1 (6 bases). Germline V gene lookup returns CDR1 SGHAT and CDR2 FQNNGV. This CDR3 spans 16 amino acids. The ends were cut back, 8 bases at V and 3 bases at J, with 21 bases in the middle. The CDR3 is CASLTGWGRATDTQYF. The CDR3 bases are TGTGCCAGCCTCACAGGTTGGGGGCGGGCAACAGATACGCAGTATTTT.

To note about this clone: Germline and junction disagree at one end, which may indicate a read error. V is TRBV7-7 and J is TRBJ2-6, with 9 bases matching TRBD1. Germline CDR1 is SSHAT and CDR2 is FNYEAQ (reference sequence). This CDR3 has 15 residues. The CDR3 protein is CASSPGQGGTNVLTF. The CDR3 nucleotides are TGTGCTAGCAGCCCGGGACAGGGAGGGACCAACGTCCTGACTTTC.

V is TRBV2 and J is TRBJ2-7; D is possibly TRBD1 (7 bases). The CDR3 has 14 amino acids. Germline V gene data show CDR1 as SNHLY and CDR2 as FYNNEI. V shed 3 bases and J shed 2 bases, with 11 bases lying between them. The CDR3 nucleotides read TGTGCCAGCAGTGAGGAGGGGGCGGCCTACGAGCAGTACTTC. It encodes CASSEEGAAYEQYF.

The genes are TRBV28 and TRBJ2-1; TRBD1 aligns across 11 bases. With 2 bases clipped from V and 8 bases from J, the junction kept 5 bases outside the gene matches. The CDR3 consists of 15 residues. Per germline, CDR1 MDHEN and CDR2 SYDVKM. The CDR3 spells CASSLGGQGGDEQFF. As DNA, the CDR3 is TGTGCCAGCAGTTTAGGGGGACAGGGGGGCGATGAGCAGTTCTTC.

The chain carries TRBV19 and TRBJ1-1, with TRBD1 as a possible D gene (5 bases). Germline V gene data show CDR1 as LNHDA and CDR2 as SQIVND (reference sequence). V lost 5 bases, J lost 4 bases, and 14 bases lay in between. This CDR3 comprises 14 residues. CDR3 bases: TGTGCCAGTAGTCCTCCCGGGGGTACCACTGAAGCTTTCTTT. Translation gives CASSPPGGTTEAFF. Variable domain in full (rest from reference TRBV19 and TRBJ1-1): DGGITQSPKYLFRKEGQNVTLSCEQNLNHDAMYWYRQDPGQGLRLIYYSQIVNDFQKGDIAEGYSVSREKKESFPLTVTSAQKNPTAFYLCASSPPGGTTEAFFGQGTRLTVV.

V and J are TRBV9 and TRBJ2-5; perhaps TRBD2 as D (6 bases). The CDR3 contains 15 residues. Deletions cut 0 bases from V and 2 bases from J, with 11 bases between. CDR1 and CDR2 (germline): SGDLS, YYNGEE. The CDR3: CASSVAPGEQETQYF. CDR3 sequence (DNA): TGTGCCAGCAGCGTAGCGCCGGGGGAGCAAGAGACCCAGTACTTC.

The chain links TRBV7-2 to TRBJ1-4; D may be TRBD1 (5 bases). CDR3 length: 15 residues. Trimming took 1 base from V and 5 from J, leaving 11 bases between them. Germline V lookup: CDR1 SGHTA, CDR2 FQGNSA. The CDR3 region has the DNA TGTGCCAGCAGCTTAGGCGGGGCTCGGAATGAAAAACTGTTTTTT. This gives the protein CASSLGGARNEKLFF.

This clone appeared once. This chain links TRBV5-1 with TRBJ2-3; TRBD2 agrees at 8 bases. Trimming took 2 bases from V and 3 from J; bases not matched to a gene: 2. The CDR3 extends over 14 amino acids. In germline, CDR1 is SGHRS, CDR2 YFSETQ. The CDR3 DNA follows: TGCGCCAGCAGCTTCGGGGGGGCAACAGATACGCAGTATTTT. It translates to CASSFGGATDTQYF.

J is TRBJ1-1 and V is TRBV15; no clear D gene. The CDR3 is 16 amino acids. The V gene's germline CDR1 is LNHNV and CDR2 YYDKDF (reference sequence). Trimming cost V 5 bases and J 0 bases, with 16 bases left between them. The CDR3 region is CATSSLAEFMNTEAFF. CDR3 sequence (DNA): TGTGCCACCAGCTCGCTCGCGGAGTTTATGAACACTGAAGCTTTCTTT.

V is TRBV18 and J is TRBJ2-7; 9 bases are shared with TRBD1. Germline V CDR1 and CDR2: KGHSH, LQKENI. There are 15 residues in the CDR3. V dropped 3 bases and J dropped 3; count of bases not matched to a gene: 6. The CDR3 DNA sequence: TGTGCCAGCTCACCCGGGACAGGGAGAAGCTACGAGCAGTACTTC. It translates to CASSPGTGRSYEQYF.

The chain combines TRBV15 with TRBJ2-1; D is possibly TRBD1 (5 bases). This CDR3 spans 18 amino acids. With 0 bases removed from V and 0 bases from J, the gap between germline ends came to 15 bases. CDR1 LNHNV and CDR2 YYDKDF come from the germline V gene (reference sequence). CDR3 loop: CATSRERVQEPSYNEQFF. CDR3 in DNA: TGTGCCACCAGCAGAGAAAGGGTACAGGAGCCCTCCTACAATGAGCAGTTCTTC.

The J gene is TRBJ2-1, the V gene TRBV5-6; possible D gene TRBD2, 6 bases. CDR3 size: 15 residues. Germline assignment: CDR1 SGHDT and CDR2 YYEEEE. V lost 4 bases and J 6 bases, leaving 17 bases between the germline ends. Here the CDR3 reads CASSLEGRGFNEQFF. CDR3 coding DNA: TGTGCCAGCAGCCTGGAGGGGCGCGGGTTCAATGAGCAGTTCTTC.

This rearrangement joins TRBV30 to TRBJ1-1; D call uncertain. Germline CDR1 is GTSNPN and CDR2 is SVGIG (reference sequence). The CDR3 covers 12 residues. V was pared by 2 bases and J by 7 bases, with 11 bases between. This CDR3 is CAWSRTLGEAFF. The CDR3 DNA is TGTGCCTGGAGTCGTACTTTGGGTGAAGCTTTCTTT.

The V gene is TRBV25-1, the J gene TRBJ2-5, with TRBD1 identical over 7 bases. V was pared by 0 bases and J by 4 bases, with 5 bases of the junction left unmatched. CDR3 size: 15 residues. Germline CDR1 is MGHDK and CDR2 is SYGVNS. CDR3: CASSEYDRVSETQYF. The CDR3 nucleotides read TGTGCCAGCAGTGAATACGACAGGGTCTCAGAGACCCAGTACTTC.

The chain combines TRBV5-1 with TRBJ1-2; D is uncertain. Germline CDR1 is SGHRS and CDR2 is YFSETQ. CDR3 length equals 16 residues. The V and J ends lost 0 bases and 6 bases respectively, with 18 bases between them. The chain's CDR3 is CASSLASGGMGNGYTF. CDR3 nucleotide sequence: TGCGCCAGCAGCTTGGCCTCAGGAGGTATGGGAAATGGCTACACCTTC.

CDR3 DNA sequence: TGTGCCAGCAGTGATACAGAAATTGAAGCTTTCTTT. Its protein product is CASSDTEIEAFF. The chain links TRBV2 to TRBJ1-1, with D unresolved. Trimming stripped 3 bases from V and 7 bases from J, with 9 bases between. Germline V gene sequence: CDR1 SNHLY, CDR2 FYNNEI. This CDR3 contains 12 residues.

The J gene is TRBJ1-4, the V gene TRBV7-9; 8 nucleotides agree with TRBD1. V dropped 5 bases and J dropped 8; count of bases not matched to a gene: 13. CDR3 size: 16 residues. Germline-derived CDR1 and CDR2 are SEHNR and FQNEAQ (reference sequence). DNA for the CDR3: TGTGCCAGCAGCACCTTCCAGGGGGCCGAGGTAGAAAAACTGTTTTTT. Translation gives CASSTFQGAEVEKLFF.

The chain combines TRBV6-5 with TRBJ1-3; no definite D call. The length of the CDR3 is 15 residues. The germline gives CDR1 MNHEY, CDR2 SVGAGI. V lost 5 bases, J lost 0 bases, and 11 bases lay in between. CDR3: CASSGLKHSGNTIYF. DNA of the CDR3: TGTGCCAGCAGTGGTCTCAAGCACTCTGGAAACACCATATATTTT.

V and J are TRBV5-1 and TRBJ1-1, with D perhaps matching TRBD1 (6 bases). This CDR3 contains 14 residues. Per germline, CDR1 SGHRS and CDR2 YFSETQ. The V and J ends lost 0 bases and 4 bases respectively, with 10 bases between them. The CDR3 nucleotides read TGCGCCAGCAGCTTGGCCGGAGGGGGCACTGAAGCTTTCTTT. It codes for CASSLAGGGTEAFF.

CDR3 amino acids: CASARTGKETQYF. The CDR3 DNA sequence: TGTGCCAGCGCCCGGACGGGAAAAGAGACCCAGTACTTC. The chain has TRBV2 and TRBJ2-5, with D tentatively TRBD2 (5 bases). The germline CDR1 and CDR2 sequences are SNHLY and FYNNEI. The CDR3 loop spans 13 amino acids. V was cut by 8 bases and J by 3 bases, with 13 bases left in between.

The chain is built from TRBV5-5 and TRBJ2-7; D gene uncertain. The V and J ends lost 1 base and 4 bases respectively, with 12 bases between them. This CDR3 contains 14 residues. Germline CDR1 reads SGHKS; CDR2 reads YYEKEE (reference sequence). The CDR3 DNA follows: TGTGCCAGCAGCTTGTTAAGTACCGGATACGAGCAGTACGTC. Its protein product is CASSLLSTGYEQYV.

The chain combines TRBV6-5 with TRBJ2-7; D is unresolved. The CDR3 is 12 residues long. Trimming removed 5 bases at V and 0 bases at J, with 5 bases between. Germline V gene sequence: CDR1 MNHEY, CDR2 SVGAGI. The CDR3 here is CASSPSSYEQYF. CDR3 nucleotides: TGTGCCAGCAGTCCCAGCTCCTACGAGCAGTACTTC.

This clone was counted between two and nine times. V usage is TRBV4-1 and J usage is TRBJ1-2, with D tentatively TRBD1 (5 bases). Trimming cost V 4 bases and J 4 bases, with 19 bases left between them. CDR1 is MGHRA and CDR2 is YSYEKL in the germline V gene. The CDR3 covers 16 residues. CDR3 loop: CASSLLLRDGAYGYTF. As DNA, the CDR3 is TGCGCCAGCAGCCTCCTTCTCCGGGACGGAGCCTATGGCTACACCTTC.

The gene calls are TRBV27 and TRBJ2-3; D unresolved. The CDR3 runs to 16 residues. V was pared by 5 bases and J by 0 bases, with 15 bases between. Germline-derived CDR1 and CDR2 are MNHEY and SMNVEV (reference sequence). The CDR3 loop is CASSRGPVSSTDTQYF. In DNA form, the CDR3 reads TGTGCCAGCAGTCGAGGTCCCGTATCTAGCACAGATACGCAGTATTTT.

V and J are TRBV4-3 and TRBJ1-1; 10 bases line up with TRBD1. This CDR3 is 16 amino acids long. V was pared by 2 bases and J by 4 bases, with 7 bases of the junction left unmatched. CDR1 and CDR2 (germline): LGHNA, YSLEER. The CDR3 coding sequence is TGCGCCAGCAGCCAACAACTGGACAGGGGGGGCACTGAAGCTTTCTTT. Residues: CASSQQLDRGGTEAFF.